The present T cell receptor (beta chain) was sequenced within a study of blood T cell repertoires in COVID-19 (dated by TCRdb to 2020 to 2022). For context, the study as a whole: Samples covering the acute and convalescent phases of COVID-19 were provided by collaborators in the United States, Italy and Spain. The prospective study material was composed of cDNA or gDNA derived from T cells, B-cell-depleted T cells, or PBMCs. Deeply sampled blood TCRbeta repertoires from subjects exposed to, actively infected with, or recovered from COVID-19 were included in the dataset. A freely available public database, intended as a resource for researchers studying the immune response to SARS-CoV-2, is where the repertoires were released. Samples came from the ongoing ImmuneRACE study (first 160 participants) plus 1,254 subjects from 6 global collaborators. The sample metadata nearly always contained a de-identified subject ID, COVID-19 status, age in years and sex. Where available, HLA class I and class II types were taken from metadata supplied by the sample provider and were not determined by assay-based typing. Overall study outcomes, separate from this receptor: How much clinical and demographic metadata was included differed by source and by participant, and the metadata was provided uncurated.

A note on this clone: Its specific antigen is unknown. No per-base quality is available; no much larger clone lies one base away.

TCRbeta CDR3 regions were amplified from genomic DNA by means of the immunoSEQ Assay, a bias-controlled multiplex PCR. The authors' analysis ran thus. Within the assay, amplification of reference gene primers was used to estimate how many nucleated cells each sample contained. Sequence reads were collapsed and filtered to measure the absolute abundance of every unique TCRbeta CDR3 rearrangement. For each sample, productive Simpson clonality was calculated by taking the square root of Simpson's diversity index across productive rearrangements. In its TCRdb copy, this immuneACCESS table keeps in-frame sequences only and misses some clones. Where compared with another copy, unresolved V genes explain less than half of these, and the others have no known cause. That table furnishes V, J and clone size, whereas the DNA furnished D and trimming. This sample gives some 110,000 clones in total; approximately 87% of them show up just once. Jointly, the top ten make up 7.9% of the sample.

Samples from volunteer blood donors who had recovered from COVID-19 were contributed by a second Seattle source. Whole blood was collected in K2EDTA tubes by collaborating institutions according to the institutions' own protocols. For TCRbeta analysis, collaborator samples were shipped as frozen whole blood, as isolated PBMCs, or as DNA extracted from either sample type. After removal of 4 bases from V and 5 bases from J, the junction retains 11 bases not matched to a gene. CDR1 and CDR2 were assigned from the germline V gene as MNHEY and SVGEGT. The CDR3 sequence holds 16 residues, the cysteine and phenylalanine included. Only CDR3 DNA remains: 48 bases, in frame from the first base.

The receptor was isolated from a man aged 65 to 79 who had recovered from COVID-19. Material for sequencing was peripheral blood. The chain is encoded by TRBV6-2 or TRBV6-3 joined to TRBJ1-5; a stretch of 7 junction bases matches TRBD1. The DNA sequence is given as TGTGCCAGCAGTTCCTTTTACAGGGGCGGTTATCAGCCCCAGCATTTT. Its protein is CASSSFYRGGYQPQHF.